The 21 T cell receptor beta chains in this list originate from one sample, sequenced in a study of blood T cell repertoires in COVID-19. Sequencing was performed with immunoSEQ multiplex PCR; in TCRdb, only in-frame clones are kept and a portion is missing. The table shows about 180,000 clones, with around 87% occurring only once. Sequences were obtained from peripheral blood. These receptors all come from a woman in her 30s with active or convalescent COVID-19.

The rearrangement uses TRBV4-1 and TRBJ2-7, with 7 bases fitting TRBD2. V lost 7 bases, J lost 7 bases, and 7 bases stayed unmatched. In germline, CDR1 is MGHRA, CDR2 YSYEKL. CDR3 length equals 12 residues. The CDR3 sequence is CASKGGSSEQYF. The CDR3 DNA is TGCGCCAGCAAGGGCGGGAGCAGTGAGCAGTACTTC.

The chain employs TRBV9 and TRBJ2-7; no definite D call. The germline CDR1 and CDR2 sequences are SGDLS and YYNGEE. This CDR3 spans 14 amino acids. V dropped 0 bases and J dropped 6 bases, with 13 bases sitting between them. CDR3 DNA: TGTGCCAGCAGCGTAGCTACCCGGGTGAGCGAGCAGTACTTC. It yields the protein CASSVATRVSEQYF.

The chain employs TRBV4-1 and TRBJ1-2; D possibly corresponds to TRBD1 (5 bases). Looked up from germline, CDR1 is MGHRA and CDR2 is YSYEKL. The CDR3 covers 11 residues. Trimming took off 4 bases at V and 7 bases at J, with 7 bases between the two ends. The CDR3 DNA follows: TGCGCCAGCAGCCTGGGACTTGGCTACACCTTC. Amino acids: CASSLGLGYTF.

The rearrangement links TRBV11-3 to TRBJ2-7; 8 bases are shared with TRBD1. CDR1 SGHNT and CDR2 YENEEA come from the germline V gene. The trim removed 5 bases at V and 5 bases at J, leaving 5 bases unmatched. The length of the CDR3 is 13 residues. The CDR3 region has the DNA TGTGCCAGCAGCGAGACAGGGGTTCACGAGCAGTACTTC. Translation: CASSETGVHEQYF.

This clone was seen a handful of times. The rearrangement uses TRBV28 and TRBJ1-4; D uncertain. V shed 3 bases and J shed 3 bases, with 8 bases lying between them. CDR1 and CDR2 from the germline V gene are MDHEN and SYDVKM. The CDR3 has 14 amino acids. CDR3 in DNA: TGTGCCAGCAGTTTGAGCATATCTAATGAAAAACTGTTTTTT. Its protein is CASSLSISNEKLFF. Based on the CDR3 plus reference TRBV28 and TRBJ1-4, the full variable domain is DVKVTQSSRYLVKRTGEKVFLECVQDMDHENMFWYRQDPGLGLRLIYFSYDVKMKEKGDIPEGYSVSREKKERFSLILESASTNQTSMYLCASSLSISNEKLFFGSGTQLSVL.

V is TRBV5-1 and J is TRBJ1-2; D is perhaps TRBD1 (5 bases). From germline, CDR1 is SGHRS and CDR2 YFSETQ. The V end lost 0 bases, the J end lost 4 bases, and 10 bases lay between the germline ends. The CDR3 has 14 residues. The CDR3 nucleotides are TGCGCCAGCAGCTTGGATGGCAGGGCCTATGGCTACACCTTC. Its translation is CASSLDGRAYGYTF.

This clone has more than one count but fewer than ten. This sequence joins TRBV19 and TRBJ1-2; 9 positions agree with TRBD1. Germline CDR1 LNHDA, CDR2 SQIVND (reference sequence). This CDR3 is 14 amino acids long. J was trimmed by 2 bases and V by 6 bases; bases with no gene match: 4. Written as DNA, the CDR3 is TGTGCCAGTAGCCTTGGACAGGGGAACTATGGCTACACCTTC. Its protein is CASSLGQGNYGYTF.

The chain is built from TRBV5-1 and TRBJ2-5; the match to TRBD2 covers 7 bases. Germline V CDR1 and CDR2: SGHRS, YFSETQ. The V gene end was trimmed by 0 bases and the J gene end by 5 bases; junction bases not matched to a gene: 7. CDR3 size: 15 residues. CDR3 DNA sequence: TGCGCCAGCAGCTTGGGGTCCCTAGCGGAGGAGACCCAGTACTTC. Translation: CASSLGSLAEETQYF.

The chain recombines TRBV7-2 with TRBJ2-2; a weak D match, TRBD2 (6 bases). V lost 5 bases and J 9 bases, leaving 19 bases between the germline ends. This CDR3 has 15 amino acids. Germline assignment: CDR1 SGHTA and CDR2 FQGNSA. The CDR3: CASSRGLGSMRELFF. In DNA, the CDR3 is TGTGCCAGCAGCCGGGGACTTGGAAGTATGAGGGAGCTGTTTTTT.

This sequence joins TRBV2 and TRBJ2-5; 7 bases fit TRBD1. With V trimmed by 7 bases and J by 2 bases, 7 bases remained unmatched. This CDR3 spans 14 amino acids. Germline V gene data show CDR1 as SNHLY and CDR2 as FYNNEI. The CDR3 bases are TGTGCCAGCAAACAGGGACAGTCTCAAGAGACCCAGTACTTC. It is translated as CASKQGQSQETQYF. The full variable domain, with the rest looked up from reference TRBV2 and TRBJ2-5, is EPEVTQTPSHQVTQMGQEVILRCVPISNHLYFYWYRQILGQKVEFLVSFYNNEISEKSEIFDDQFSVERPDGSNFTLKIRSTKLEDSAMYFCASKQGQSQETQYFGPGTRLLVL.

V usage is TRBV6-6 and J usage is TRBJ1-4; a possible D gene is TRBD1 (5 bases). The CDR3 covers 12 residues. V was cut by 6 bases and J by 5 bases, with 7 bases left in between. Germline V gene sequence: CDR1 MNHNY, CDR2 SVGAGI (reference sequence). CDR3 nucleotide sequence: TGTGCCAGCAGGCACAGGAATGAAAAACTGTTTTTT. Protein sequence: CASRHRNEKLFF.

The J gene is TRBJ1-4, the V gene TRBV11-2, with TRBD1 as a possible D gene (6 bases). Germline V gene sequence: CDR1 SGHAT, CDR2 FQNNGV. V lost 5 bases and J lost 10, with 20 bases in between. The CDR3 is 15 amino acids. The CDR3 nucleotides read TGTGCCAGCAGCCGCGGCGAGGGGGGGCAGGGAAAACTGTTTTTT. Translating gives CASSRGEGGQGKLFF.

This chain links TRBV4-1 with TRBJ1-5, with 8 bases aligning to TRBD1. Germline values: CDR1 MGHRA, CDR2 YSYEKL. The CDR3 spans 17 residues. V lost 1 base to trimming and J lost 4 bases; unmatched junction nucleotides: 9. The CDR3 coding sequence is TGCGCCAGCAGCCAAGGAGGGATGCAGGGGGCAAATCAGCCCCAGCATTTT. This codes for CASSQGGMQGANQPQHF.

The gene calls are TRBV28 and TRBJ1-1, with 9 bases that match TRBD1. CDR3 length: 15 residues. Trimming took 5 bases from V and 2 from J; bases not matched to a gene: 6. Germline V CDR1 and CDR2: MDHEN, SYDVKM. The CDR3 loop is CASSTNRGPNTEAFF. For the CDR3, the DNA is TGTGCCAGCAGTACGAACAGGGGGCCAAACACTGAAGCTTTCTTT.

The V gene is TRBV5-5, the J gene TRBJ2-3; maybe TRBD2 (6 bases). This CDR3 spans 14 amino acids. Germline-derived CDR1 and CDR2 are SGHKS and YYEKEE (reference sequence). With 3 bases removed from V and 1 base from J, the gap between germline ends came to 9 bases. The CDR3 nucleotides read TGTGCCAGCAGCTCGCCGGGGGGCACAGATACGCAGTATTTT. The encoded protein is CASSSPGGTDTQYF.

The chain carries TRBV6-5 and TRBJ1-5, with D perhaps matching TRBD1 (5 bases). Trimming removed 6 bases from V and 5 bases from J, with 17 bases in between. Germline V gives CDR1 MNHEY, CDR2 SVGAGI. The CDR3 contains 15 residues. The CDR3 reads CASRPGKGVYQPQHF. The CDR3 nucleotides read TGTGCCAGCAGGCCTGGTAAAGGGGTCTATCAGCCCCAGCATTTT.

The gene calls are TRBV28 and TRBJ1-2; D unclear. This CDR3 has 15 residues. Germline V gives CDR1 MDHEN, CDR2 SYDVKM. V was pared by 2 bases and J by 5 bases, with 15 bases between. The CDR3 DNA is TGTGCCAGCAGTTTAATTGTCGGCCAGGTTTATGGCTACACCTTC. This codes for CASSLIVGQVYGYTF.

V is TRBV14 and J is TRBJ2-3, with 7 bases matching TRBD2. Per germline, CDR1 SGHDN and CDR2 FVKESK. The CDR3 runs to 16 residues. After removal of 4 bases from V and 2 bases from J, the junction contained 9 bases not matched to a gene. The CDR3, as DNA: TGTGCCAGCAGCCCCTGGGGAGGGCGGTCCACAGATACGCAGTATTTT. It encodes CASSPWGGRSTDTQYF.

Only a few counts were recorded for this clone. The V call is TRBV11-2, the J call TRBJ2-7; 9 nucleotides agree with TRBD2. The CDR3 loop spans 15 amino acids. CDR1 SGHAT and CDR2 FQNNGV come from the germline V gene. V lost 1 base to trimming and J lost 6 bases; unmatched junction nucleotides: 7. Here the CDR3 reads CASSLGSGRGREQYF. Here the CDR3 DNA reads TGTGCCAGCAGCTTAGGTAGCGGGAGAGGACGCGAGCAGTACTTC.

The chain employs TRBV5-1 and TRBJ2-7; 10 bases match TRBD2. J gave up 8 bases and V 1 base, and 12 bases lay outside the gene matches. There are 16 residues in the CDR3. CDR1 and CDR2 from the germline V gene are SGHRS and YFSETQ. The CDR3 region is CASSLPSGRAMGKQYF. DNA of the CDR3: TGCGCCAGCAGCTTGCCCAGCGGGAGGGCCATGGGGAAGCAGTACTTC.

The genes are TRBV9 and TRBJ2-7; 12 positions match TRBD1. The CDR3 totals 13 residues. Losses at the gene ends were 3 bases for V and 7 bases for J; bases not matched to a gene: 2. Germline CDR1 and CDR2: SGDLS and YYNGEE. CDR3 sequence: CASSGDRGQEQYF. Here the CDR3 DNA reads TGTGCCAGCAGCGGGGACAGGGGGCAAGAGCAGTACTTC. The full variable domain, with the rest looked up from reference TRBV9 and TRBJ2-7, is DSGVTQTPKHLITATGQRVTLRCSPRSGDLSVYWYQQSLDQGLQFLIQYYNGEERAKGNILERFSAQQFPDLHSELNLSSLELGDSALYFCASSGDRGQEQYFGPGTRLTVT.